This T cell receptor (beta chain) was identified during a study of T cells in Graves' hyperthyroidism and ophthalmopathy. The TCR beta CDR3 regions underwent amplification using RNA transcripts as the source. The HTBI primer set served for first-round RT-PCR of the TCR CDR3. TCRdb recomputed calls from the multiplex PCR reads with MiXCR, one row per CDR3 protein. The sample yields fewer than 750,000 distinct CDR3 sequences, roughly 14% seen once. Germline CDR1 and CDR2: DFQATT and SNEGSKA (reference sequence). CDR3 length: 15 amino acids. V was cut by 1 base and J by 0 bases, with 10 bases left in between. On the basis of clinical symptoms, serum thyroxine and TRAb, thyroid ultrasound and orbital computed tomography, diagnoses were made.

The source is a woman between 45 and 60 years old with Graves' ophthalmopathy. The genes are TRBV20-1 and TRBJ2-1; D uncertain. Sequencing used blood. The CDR3: CSARARDSSYNEQFF. The CDR3 DNA reads as TGCAGTGCTAGAGCTAGGGATAGCTCCTACAATGAGCAGTTCTTC.